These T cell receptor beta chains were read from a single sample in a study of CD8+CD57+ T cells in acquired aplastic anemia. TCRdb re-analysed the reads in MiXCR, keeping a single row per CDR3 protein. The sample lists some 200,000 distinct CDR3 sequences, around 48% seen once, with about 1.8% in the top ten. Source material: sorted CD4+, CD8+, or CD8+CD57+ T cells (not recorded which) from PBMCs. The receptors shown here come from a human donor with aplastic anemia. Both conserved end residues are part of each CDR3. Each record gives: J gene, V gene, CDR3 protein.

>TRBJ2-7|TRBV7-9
CASSLAGLAGGQYF
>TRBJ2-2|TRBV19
CASSKRQGSTGELFF
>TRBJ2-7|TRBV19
CASSISDSLLYEQYF
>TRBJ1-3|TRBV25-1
CATRQGSNTIYF
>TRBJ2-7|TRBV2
CASSEDRPYEQYF
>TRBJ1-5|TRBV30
CAWSVPDGTGYQPQHF
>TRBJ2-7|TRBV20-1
CSARDASEQYF
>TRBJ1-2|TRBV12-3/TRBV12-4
CASTGQAQGYTF
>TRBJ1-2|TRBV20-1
CSAETGGFGYTF
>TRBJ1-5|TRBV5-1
CASSLNSRDDQPQHF
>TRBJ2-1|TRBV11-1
CASSLSGSVAAPYNEQFF
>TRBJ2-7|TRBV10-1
CASSEQAPPLEQYF
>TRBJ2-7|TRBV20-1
CSALRTAYEQYF
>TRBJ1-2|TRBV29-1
CSGEGPGQGASGYTF
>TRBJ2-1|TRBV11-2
CASSLGGKYNEQFF
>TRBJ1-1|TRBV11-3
CASSLLTQYTEAFF
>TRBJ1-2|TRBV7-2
CASSLDRGVSGYTF
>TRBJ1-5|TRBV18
CASSPKTGGNQPQHF
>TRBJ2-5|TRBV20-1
CSAGTVQETQYF
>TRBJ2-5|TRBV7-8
CASGVASGGQETQYF
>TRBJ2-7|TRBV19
CASSIRTTLRVYF
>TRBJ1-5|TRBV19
CASSMRRQWGQPQHF
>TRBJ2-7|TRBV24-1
CATSDPGTLGGEQYF
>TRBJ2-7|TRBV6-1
CASSRASQTRSYEQYF
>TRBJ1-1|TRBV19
CASSQQGGNTEAFF
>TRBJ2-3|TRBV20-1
CSARERGTDTQYF
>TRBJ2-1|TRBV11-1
CASSLPRGYPYNEQFF
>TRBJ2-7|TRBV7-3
CASSLGTSGGRSYEQYF
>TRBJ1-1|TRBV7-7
CASSPLPVGNTEAFF
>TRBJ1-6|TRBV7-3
CASSFEWNSPLHF
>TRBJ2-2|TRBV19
CASSAPGTETLFF
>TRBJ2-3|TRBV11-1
CASSFEGVPSTDTQYF
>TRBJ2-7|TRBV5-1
CASSLGDRPGDEQYF
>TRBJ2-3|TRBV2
CASSEATDTQYF
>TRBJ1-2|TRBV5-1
CASSFGQTNYGYTF
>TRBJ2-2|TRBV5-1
CASSLAGNTGELFF
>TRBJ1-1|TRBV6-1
CASSSYTEAFF
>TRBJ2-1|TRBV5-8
CASSLTGGGNEQFF